This TCR beta chain came from a study of CD8+CD57+ T cells in acquired aplastic anemia. Whole-study context: The average for DNA from sorted CD4+ and CD8+ cells was roughly 3 ug. Healthy donors averaged around 11 million reads for CD4+ cells.

TCR beta VDJ and CDR3 profiles were obtained from a genomic DNA template. TCRdb ran MiXCR on the reads and lists one entry per CDR3 protein. The sample consists of about 400,000 distinct CDR3 sequences, 65% to 80% of them appearing once. This clonotype was recorded at least ten times. The sequenced sample was sorted CD4+, CD8+, or CD8+CD57+ T cells (not recorded which) from PBMCs. The receptor's source is a human donor in good health, serving as a control.

For the CDR3, the DNA is TGTGCCAGCAACGGGGTAGGGAATTCACCCCTCCACTTT. Translating it yields CASNGVGNSPLHF. This rearrangement joins TRBV6-5 to TRBJ1-6; no firm D call. V lost 7 bases and J 7 bases, leaving 11 bases between the germline ends. This CDR3 has 13 residues. Germline V gives CDR1 MNHEY, CDR2 SVGAGI.